This TCR beta chain stems from a study of human T cells and chemical hapten exposure. Time point specified: patch test 3, about 24 weeks after DPC sensitization. Treatment meaning: therapeutic diphenylcyclopropenone sensitization with weekly scalp DPC. Findings and limits, study-wide: Alopecia in all donors means immunity may differ from healthy individuals.

A note on this clonotype: Its antigen is unidentified.

TCRdb ran MiXCR on the RACE reads and lists one entry per CDR3 protein. In the table there are 150,000 to 200,000 distinct CDR3 sequences, about 30% of which are singletons. V lost 1 base to trimming and J lost 5 bases, with 8 bases between them. The CDR3 is 13 amino acids. CDR1 SEHNR and CDR2 FQNEAQ come from the germline V gene (reference sequence). The receptor was isolated from a woman aged 18-35 years with alopecia areata. Some clones in this sample may be carry-over from other donors' samples. J is TRBJ1-1 and V is TRBV7-9; D gene ambiguous. The sequenced sample was whole blood, obtained in connection with sensitization to the hapten diphenylcyclopropenone (DPC). The CDR3 DNA sequence: TGTGCCAGCAGCTTAGGTTGGCAGACTGAAGCTTTCTTT. Translated, it gives CASSLGWQTEAFF.